A selection of T cell receptor beta chains follows, all from one sample in a study of blood T cell repertoires in COVID-19. Generated by immunoSEQ multiplex PCR, the TCRdb table keeps only in-frame clones and is missing some. The repertoire holds 80,000 to 95,000 clones, approximately 88% seen once, with around 7.9% in the top ten. Sample: peripheral blood. These receptors came from a man in his 70s with acute or convalescent COVID-19. Each CDR3 is given with its conserved first and last residue. Fields, in order: V gene, J gene, CDR3 protein.

TRBV6-6	TRBJ2-7	CASSYSSQGNEQYF
TRBV7-9	TRBJ2-1	CASSLDSREQFF
TRBV4-3	TRBJ1-6	CASSLGTPSSSPLHF
TRBV15	TRBJ2-4	CATRGLTKNIQYF
TRBV7-2	TRBJ2-1	CASSPGDLHNEQFF
TRBV6-5	TRBJ1-2	CASSYLLGQGSGYTF
TRBV25-1	TRBJ1-2	CASSEGRVDGYTF
TRBV7-9	TRBJ2-6	CASSLSQGAVGANVLTF
TRBV28	TRBJ1-1	CASSRGLWNTTEAFF
TRBV28	TRBJ1-2	CATHGQSYGYTF
TRBV6-6	TRBJ2-3	CASSRTSDGIGTGTDTQYF
TRBV7-9	TRBJ1-1	CASSPPAGTEAFF
TRBV21-1	TRBJ2-1	CASSKMSGAYNEQFF
TRBV28	TRBJ2-7	CASSLSADRDHEQYF
TRBV18	TRBJ2-1	CASSPPPSGGWNEQFF
TRBV19	TRBJ1-1	CASSIRVNTEAFF
TRBV18	TRBJ2-7	CASSPPSRDYYEQYF
TRBV11-2	TRBJ2-7	CASSLVSGVSRSYEQYF
TRBV7-3	TRBJ2-1	CASGESSYNEQFF
TRBV18	TRBJ2-6	CASSPAGTGRGANVLTF
TRBV28	TRBJ1-2	CASSSAGWGYTF
TRBV3-1/TRBV3-2	TRBJ1-1	CASSQDSWNTEAFF
TRBV11-1	TRBJ1-1	CASSLHTKGRAEAFF
TRBV29-1	TRBJ2-1	CSVASTSGNYNEQFF
TRBV2	TRBJ1-1	CASSADRVNTEAFF
TRBV2	TRBJ2-1	CASTLSVRNEQFF
TRBV3-1/TRBV3-2	TRBJ2-1	CASSQGALSYNEQFF
TRBV18	TRBJ1-4	CASSPRKTGLSLNEKLFF
TRBV7-2	TRBJ2-3	CASSSQGFADTQYF
TRBV7-9	TRBJ1-1	CASSSSGLGTFF
TRBV29-1	TRBJ2-2	CSVDRGNTGELFF